This T cell receptor beta chain derives from a study of T cells in Graves' hyperthyroidism and ophthalmopathy (dated by TCRdb to between 2018 and 2021). Regarding the study in general: Peripheral blood was collected at initial diagnosis, before any treatment. For training and testing, the 100 or so patients in the discovery cohort were randomly divided in a 7:3 ratio. Thyroid tissue and blood T-cell repertoires from six Graves' hyperthyroidism patients were also compared in the study. Whether ophthalmopathy could be predicted prospectively was tested in an independent validation cohort made up of 18 to 20 hyperthyroidism patients plus 17 patients who later progressed to ophthalmopathy. Following sampling, methimazole starting at 30 mg daily was given to hyperthyroidism patients, and high-dose intravenous methylprednisolone was given to ophthalmopathy patients. The paper reports TCR Vbeta CDR3 sequencing of over 120 peripheral blood samples: fewer than 50 ophthalmopathy, approximately 74 hyperthyroidism and around 17 progressor patients. To identify distinguishing TCR V-J signatures, a discovery cohort of around 100 patients was used, comprising 43 with Graves' ophthalmopathy and around 57 with stable Graves' hyperthyroidism.

V is reduced by 6 bases and J by 6 bases, leaving a spacing of 14 bases between them. The CDR3 runs 14 amino acids, cysteine and phenylalanine included. Just the 42-base CDR3 DNA is kept, in frame starting at base 1. Via the germline V gene, CDR1 is MGHDK and CDR2 SYGVNS. Stable Graves' hyperthyroidism was defined as the absence of progression to ophthalmopathy over 18 months of follow-up. Hyperthyroidism patients were newly diagnosed, with disease duration under 2 months, and aged 18 to 65 years. The study excluded patients with uncontrolled infections, other autoimmune diseases, pregnancy or lactation. Diagnoses were based on clinical symptoms, serum thyroxine and TRAb, thyroid ultrasound and orbital computed tomography. Ficoll-Paque density gradient centrifugation was used to isolate PBMCs from approximately 10 ml of fresh peripheral blood. Trizol reagent was used to extract total RNA, and RNA quality was then checked on an Agilent 2100 Bioanalyzer.

Amplification of TCR beta CDR3 regions was carried out from RNA transcripts. The first round of RT-PCR for the TCR CDR3 was performed with the HTBI primer set and the Qiagen OneStep RT-PCR kit. The libraries were constructed in a second round of multiplex PCR and then size-selected and purified. Libraries were sequenced paired-end with 100 bp reads on an Illumina HiSeq2000. Per the source publication's procedure: Raw data were processed with SOAPnuke, discarding reads with adapters, uncalled bases, mean Phred below 15, or no exact constant-primer or identifier match. COPE v1.2.5 was used to merge high-quality paired reads, and clonotypes were defined as unique nucleotide sequences. Clonotypes were aligned to IMGT TRBV, TRBD and TRBJ reference segments using MiTCR v1.1. Analysis was restricted to V-J combinations with a frequency above 0.0001, which covered just over 98% of repertoires. A TCS score was defined as the ratio of F50 (clonal expansion) to E x V (chaos), with BLOSUM62-based TCRdist applied between CDR3 peptides within each V-J. Welch's t-statistics and random forest reduced approximately 520 V-J features to 13, which were used in a naive Bayes classifier (R e1071). TCRdb reprocessed the public reads (quality trimming at Q25 with fastp, clone calling with MiXCR) and kept in-frame beta chains. CDR3 protein sequences are deduplicated, and each keeps its most common genes and DNA. The V and J calls were determined by TCRdb, not by the authors. The sample table records roughly 380,000 distinct CDR3 sequences; approximately 15% of these occur just once. The biggest ten clones account for roughly 9.6% of the sample.

Overall study results and their limits: In validation, progression to ophthalmopathy was predicted by the model with 70.59% sensitivity and roughly 76% specificity, a median of approximately 6.5 months before onset. Sample size was not statistically predetermined, and blinding of investigators to group allocation was not performed. Most expanded thyroid clonotypes (frequency above 0.001) were also detected in blood, suggesting blood repertoires may reflect thyroid immune responses. A model built on a 13 V-J signature distinguished ophthalmopathy from stable hyperthyroidism, reaching around 87% sensitivity and 81.08% specificity in cross-validation and 80%/75% in testing.

This clonotype was seen a few times. What this receptor recognizes is not known. Base qualities are missing; no much larger clone stands one base away. The receptor chain draws on TRBV25-1 and TRBJ1-4; the D segment could be TRBD1, given 6 matching bases. The sequence came from a woman aged 55 to 70 with Graves' hyperthyroidism. The sequenced sample consisted of blood. The encoded CDR3 is CASSRRGLDEKLFF. The DNA is TGTGCCAGCAGCCGGCGGGGGCTGGATGAAAAACTGTTTTTT.